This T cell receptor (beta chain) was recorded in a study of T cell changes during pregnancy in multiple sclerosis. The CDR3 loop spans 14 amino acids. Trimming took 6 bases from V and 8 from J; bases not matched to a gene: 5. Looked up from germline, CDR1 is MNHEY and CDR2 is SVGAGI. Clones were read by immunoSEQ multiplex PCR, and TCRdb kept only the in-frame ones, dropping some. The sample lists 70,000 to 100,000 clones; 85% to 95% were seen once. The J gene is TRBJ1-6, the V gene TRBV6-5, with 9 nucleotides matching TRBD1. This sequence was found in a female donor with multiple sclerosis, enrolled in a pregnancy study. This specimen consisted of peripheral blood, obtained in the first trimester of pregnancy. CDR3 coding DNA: TGTGCCAGCAGCCCTGGACAGGGGTATTCACCCCTCCACTTT. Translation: CASSPGQGYSPLHF.